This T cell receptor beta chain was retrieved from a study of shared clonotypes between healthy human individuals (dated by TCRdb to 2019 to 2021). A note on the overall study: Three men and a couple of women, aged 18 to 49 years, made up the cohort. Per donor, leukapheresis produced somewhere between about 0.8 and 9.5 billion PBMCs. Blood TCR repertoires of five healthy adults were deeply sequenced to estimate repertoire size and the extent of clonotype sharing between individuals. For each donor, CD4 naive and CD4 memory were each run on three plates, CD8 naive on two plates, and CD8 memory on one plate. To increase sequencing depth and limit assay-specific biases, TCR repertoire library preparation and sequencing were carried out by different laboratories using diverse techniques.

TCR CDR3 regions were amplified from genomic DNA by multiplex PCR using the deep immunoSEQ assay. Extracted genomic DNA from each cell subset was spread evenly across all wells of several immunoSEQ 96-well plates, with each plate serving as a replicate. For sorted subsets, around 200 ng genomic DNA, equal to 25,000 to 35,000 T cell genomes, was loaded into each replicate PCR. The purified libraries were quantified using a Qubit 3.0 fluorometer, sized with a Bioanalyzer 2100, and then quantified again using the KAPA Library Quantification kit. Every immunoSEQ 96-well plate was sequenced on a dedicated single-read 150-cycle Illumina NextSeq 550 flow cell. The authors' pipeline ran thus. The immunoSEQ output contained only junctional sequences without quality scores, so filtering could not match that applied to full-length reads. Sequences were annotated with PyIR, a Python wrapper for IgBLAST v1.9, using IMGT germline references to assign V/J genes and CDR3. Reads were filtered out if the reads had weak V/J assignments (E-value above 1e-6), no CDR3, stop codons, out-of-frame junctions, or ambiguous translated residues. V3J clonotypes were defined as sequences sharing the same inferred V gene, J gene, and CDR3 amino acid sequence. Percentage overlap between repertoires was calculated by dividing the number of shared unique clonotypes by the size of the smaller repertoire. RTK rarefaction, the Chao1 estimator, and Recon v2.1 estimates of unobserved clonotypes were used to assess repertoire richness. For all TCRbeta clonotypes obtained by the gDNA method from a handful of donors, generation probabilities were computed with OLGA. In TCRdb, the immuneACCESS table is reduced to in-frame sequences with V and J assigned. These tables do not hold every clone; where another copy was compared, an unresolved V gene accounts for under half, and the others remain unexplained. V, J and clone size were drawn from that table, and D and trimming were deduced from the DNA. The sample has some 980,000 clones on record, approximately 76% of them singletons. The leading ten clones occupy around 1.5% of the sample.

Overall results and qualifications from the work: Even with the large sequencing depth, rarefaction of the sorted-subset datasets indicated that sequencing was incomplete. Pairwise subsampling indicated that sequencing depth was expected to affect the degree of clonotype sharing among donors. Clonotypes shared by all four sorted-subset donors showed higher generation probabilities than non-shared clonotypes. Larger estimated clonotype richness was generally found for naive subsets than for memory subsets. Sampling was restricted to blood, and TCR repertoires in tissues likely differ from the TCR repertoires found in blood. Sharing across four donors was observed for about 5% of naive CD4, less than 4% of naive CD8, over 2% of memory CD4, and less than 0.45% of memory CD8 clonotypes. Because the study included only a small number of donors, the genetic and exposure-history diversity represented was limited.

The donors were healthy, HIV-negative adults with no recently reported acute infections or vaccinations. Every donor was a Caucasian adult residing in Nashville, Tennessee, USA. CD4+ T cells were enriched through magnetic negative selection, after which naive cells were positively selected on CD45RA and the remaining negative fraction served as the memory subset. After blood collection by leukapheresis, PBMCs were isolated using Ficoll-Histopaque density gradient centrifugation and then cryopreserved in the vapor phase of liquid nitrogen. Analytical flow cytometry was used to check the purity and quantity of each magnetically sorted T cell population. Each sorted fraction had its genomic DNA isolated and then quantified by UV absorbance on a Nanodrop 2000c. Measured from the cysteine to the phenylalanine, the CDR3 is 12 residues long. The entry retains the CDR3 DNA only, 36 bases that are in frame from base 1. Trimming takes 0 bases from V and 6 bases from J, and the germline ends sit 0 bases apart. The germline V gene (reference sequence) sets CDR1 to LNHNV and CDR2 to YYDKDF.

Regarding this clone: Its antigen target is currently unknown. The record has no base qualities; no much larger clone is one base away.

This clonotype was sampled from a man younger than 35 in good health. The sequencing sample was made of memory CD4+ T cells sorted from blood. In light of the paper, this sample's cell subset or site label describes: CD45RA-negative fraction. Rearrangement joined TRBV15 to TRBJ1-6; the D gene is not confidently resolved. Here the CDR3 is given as CATSRDNSPLHF. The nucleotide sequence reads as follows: TGTGCCACCAGCAGAGATAATTCACCCCTCCACTTT.